These 11 T cell receptor beta chains share one sample of origin, sequenced in a study of blood T cell repertoires in COVID-19. Profiling relied on immunoSEQ multiplex PCR, and the TCRdb table lists in-frame clones only, not all of them. This table has about 200,000 clones, around 80% appearing once. The sequenced material came from peripheral blood. These receptors originate from a human donor in a cohort sampled during active COVID-19.

The CDR3 here is CSVMSTDTQYF. CDR3 bases: TGCAGTGTAATGAGCACAGATACGCAGTATTTT. This chain links TRBV20-1 with TRBJ2-3; no clear D. V dropped 7 bases and J dropped 0 bases, with 5 bases sitting between them. Germline V gives CDR1 DFQATT, CDR2 SNEGSKA (reference sequence). The CDR3 sequence is 11 residues long.

This clone came up a few times. The chain joins TRBV19 to TRBJ1-1; D possibly corresponds to TRBD1 (6 bases). Germline CDR1 reads LNHDA; CDR2 reads SQIVND (reference sequence). This CDR3 has 11 amino acids. V gave up 7 bases and J gave up 3 bases, with 6 bases separating them. The DNA of the CDR3 is TGTGCCAGTACAGGGGACACTGAAGCTTTCTTT. It yields the protein CASTGDTEAFF.

The rearrangement uses TRBV5-6 and TRBJ2-3; 7 nucleotides match TRBD1. The CDR3 contains 14 residues. J lost 0 bases, V lost 4 bases, and 2 bases had no gene match. Germline CDR1 reads SGHDT; CDR2 reads YYEEEE. The CDR3 bases are TGTGCCAGCAGCGCGACAGGGAGCACAGATACGCAGTATTTT. Protein: CASSATGSTDTQYF.

A few counts support this clone. This rearrangement joins TRBV5-4 to TRBJ2-7; TRBD2 matches 10 bases. The CDR3 is 18 amino acids. Germline values: CDR1 SGHNT, CDR2 YYREEE (reference sequence). V was clipped by 0 bases and J by 5 bases; unmatched bases: 14. This chain's CDR3 is CASSLDPSGSSGPHEQYF. CDR3 in DNA: TGTGCCAGCAGCTTGGACCCTAGCGGGAGTTCTGGTCCCCACGAGCAGTACTTC.

V gene TRBV15 combines with J gene TRBJ1-5; no clear D gene. V was shortened by 0 bases and J by 4 bases, with 7 bases between the two germline ends. Germline lookup yields CDR1 LNHNV and CDR2 YYDKDF (reference sequence). This CDR3 region has 14 residues. CDR3 region: CATSRDTLNQPQHF. As DNA, the CDR3 is TGTGCCACCAGCAGAGACACTCTTAATCAGCCCCAGCATTTT.

The CDR3 DNA reads TGTGCCAGCAGCCAACCCGACAGGGATAACACAGATACGCAGTATTTT. The encoded protein is CASSQPDRDNTDTQYF. The chain couples TRBV14 to TRBJ2-3; TRBD1 matches 7 bases. V lost 2 bases to trimming and J lost 2 bases; unmatched junction nucleotides: 7. Germline values: CDR1 SGHDN, CDR2 FVKESK. The CDR3 length is 16 residues.

This chain connects TRBV5-1 to TRBJ2-7; 7 bases fit TRBD1. The V gene's germline CDR1 is SGHRS and CDR2 YFSETQ. The CDR3 is made up of 14 amino acids. V dropped 4 bases and J dropped 6; count of bases not matched to a gene: 10. In DNA form, the CDR3 reads TGCGCCAGCAGCCCGGGACAGTCCTTCCTCGAGCAGTACTTC. It specifies CASSPGQSFLEQYF.

CDR3 loop: CASREGQGPHTDTQYF. In DNA, the CDR3 is TGTGCCAGCAGAGAGGGGCAGGGGCCGCACACAGATACGCAGTATTTT. The rearrangement joins TRBV7-2 to TRBJ2-3, with D maybe TRBD1 (6 bases). CDR1 and CDR2 from the germline V gene are SGHTA and FQGNSA. This CDR3 is 16 amino acids long. Trimming took off 6 bases at V and 2 bases at J, with 18 bases between the two ends. Supplemented by reference TRBV7-2 and TRBJ2-3, the full variable domain reads GAGVSQSPSNKVTEKGKDVELRCDPISGHTALYWYRQSLGQGLEFLIYFQGNSAPDKSGLPSDRFSAERTGGSVSTLTIQRTQQEDSAVYLCASREGQGPHTDTQYFGPGTRLTVL.

The chain has TRBV5-1 and TRBJ1-1; possibly TRBD1 for D (5 bases). Germline CDR1 SGHRS, CDR2 YFSETQ. V lost 3 bases and J 5 bases, leaving 8 bases between the germline ends. This CDR3 is built from 12 residues. In DNA, the CDR3 is TGCGCCAGCAGCTACGACAGAACTGAAGCTTTCTTT. Encoded protein: CASSYDRTEAFF.

V gene TRBV28 combines with J gene TRBJ1-1; D uncertain. Trimming stripped 5 bases from V and 9 bases from J, with 25 bases between. Germline V gene sequence: CDR1 MDHEN, CDR2 SYDVKM. This CDR3 has 16 amino acids. The DNA of the CDR3 is TGTGCCAGCAGTGTCCTTGAGGAGAAAGTAACCCGTCAAGCTTTCTTT. This codes for CASSVLEEKVTRQAFF.

V is TRBV29-1 and J is TRBJ2-1, with 7 nucleotides matching TRBD2. The junction had 17 bases not matched to a gene; V was cut back by 7 bases and J by 8 bases. Per the germline V gene, CDR1 is SQVTM and CDR2 is ANQGSEA. The CDR3 is made up of 15 amino acids. CDR3 residues: CSARIGGSGRYEQFF. CDR3 in DNA: TGCAGCGCCCGAATTGGCGGGAGTGGTCGCTATGAGCAGTTCTTC.